This TCR beta chain was obtained from a study of CXCR4 blockade with PD-1 therapy in pancreatic cancer. Whole-study results and caveats: Without paired alpha-beta data, shared specificity of dominant clones is unconfirmed.

On this clone: Its antigen is still unknown.

TCRdb's table, derived via immunoSEQ multiplex PCR, lists solely in-frame clones and lacks some. The table records 15,000 to 20,000 clones, around 72% of them present only once. With 6 bases removed from V and 7 bases from J, the gap between germline ends came to 19 bases. Germline CDR1 is SGDLS and CDR2 is YYNGEE. The CDR3 is 15 residues long. The chain carries TRBV9 and TRBJ2-2; TRBD2 might be the D (5 bases). The receptor comes from a human donor with pancreatic ductal adenocarcinoma. Material for sequencing was tumor tissue. CDR3 sequence: CASTESSGGHGELFF. The CDR3 bases are TGTGCCAGCACTGAGTCCAGCGGAGGTCACGGGGAGCTGTTTTTT. Drawing the rest from reference TRBV9 and TRBJ2-2, the complete variable domain is DSGVTQTPKHLITATGQRVTLRCSPRSGDLSVYWYQQSLDQGLQFLIQYYNGEERAKGNILERFSAQQFPDLHSELNLSSLELGDSALYFCASTESSGGHGELFFGEGSRLTVL.